The 7 T cell receptor beta chains listed next were all sequenced from one sample in a study of blood T cell repertoires in COVID-19. Using immunoSEQ multiplex PCR, the repertoire was profiled, and TCRdb retains in-frame clones only, with some absent. The sample holds around 150,000 clones, over 65% seen once. The sequencing sample was made of peripheral blood. All receptors derive from a man in his 70s with acute or convalescent COVID-19.

The chain has TRBV5-5 and TRBJ1-5, with TRBD1 matching over 7 bases. In germline, CDR1 is SGHKS, CDR2 YYEKEE (reference sequence). V dropped 1 base and J dropped 0; count of bases not matched to a gene: 4. The CDR3 totals 16 residues. The CDR3 is CASSLQGEDSNQPQHF. The CDR3 DNA is TGTGCCAGCAGCTTGCAGGGGGAGGATAGCAATCAGCCCCAGCATTTT.

This clone was seen only once. The gene calls are TRBV5-8 and TRBJ2-5; 15 bases line up with TRBD2. This CDR3 spans 17 amino acids. J lost 2 bases, V lost 2 bases, and 4 bases had no gene match. Germline-derived CDR1 and CDR2 are SGHTS and YDEGEE. The chain's CDR3 is CASSFAGTSGGQETQYF. In nucleotides, the CDR3 is TGTGCCAGCAGCTTCGCCGGGACTAGCGGGGGGCAAGAGACCCAGTACTTC.

This chain connects TRBV7-6 to TRBJ2-5, with 10 bases lining up with TRBD1. The CDR3 runs 14 residues. The germline V gene has CDR1 SGHVS and CDR2 FNYEAQ. The V and J ends lost 9 bases and 5 bases, in that order; junction bases with no gene match: 9. The CDR3 DNA is TGTGCCAGGCCCCCGACAGGGGGCGCGGAGACCCAGTACTTC. Encoded protein: CARPPTGGAETQYF.

The V and J genes are TRBV10-3 and TRBJ2-2, with a possible D match to TRBD2 (6 bases). CDR1 and CDR2 from the germline V gene are ENHRY and SYGVKD. V dropped 5 bases and J dropped 3 bases, with 10 bases sitting between them. There are 14 residues in the CDR3. CDR3 in amino acids: CAISPTRDTGELFF. CDR3 nucleotides: TGTGCCATCAGTCCGACTAGGGACACCGGGGAGCTGTTTTTT.

The rearrangement uses TRBV3-1 (or the pseudogene TRBV3-2) and TRBJ1-1, with D uncertain. CDR1 is LGHDT and CDR2 is YNNKEL in the germline V gene (reference sequence). This CDR3 is 13 amino acids long. Deletions cut 1 base from V and 2 bases from J, with 5 bases between. The CDR3 sequence is CASSQATNTEAFF. The CDR3 DNA follows: TGTGCCAGCAGCCAAGCCACAAACACTGAAGCTTTCTTT.

This chain links TRBV28 with TRBJ1-3; D might be TRBD1 (5 bases). The CDR3 loop spans 14 amino acids. Germline CDR1 and CDR2: MDHEN and SYDVKM. Trimming stripped 5 bases from V and 2 bases from J, with 10 bases between. The CDR3 protein is CASSRGFAGNTIYF. The CDR3 region has the DNA TGTGCCAGCAGTCGGGGGTTCGCTGGAAACACCATATATTTT.

Only one count was recorded for this clone. The chain uses TRBV3-1 (or the pseudogene TRBV3-2) and TRBJ2-1; TRBD1 aligns across 11 bases. CDR1 is LGHDT and CDR2 is YNNKEL in the germline V gene (reference sequence). V was pared by 3 bases and J by 9 bases, with 7 bases of the junction left unmatched. The CDR3 extends over 15 amino acids. CDR3 protein: CASSQGQGGRGEQFF. The CDR3 DNA follows: TGTGCCAGCAGCCAGGGACAGGGGGGACGGGGTGAGCAGTTCTTC.